The T cell receptor beta chain described here comes from a study of blood T cell repertoires in COVID-19. For the study at large: Samples taken during acute and convalescent COVID-19 were collected in the United States, Italy and Spain.

V was shortened by 3 bases and J by 4 bases, with 15 bases between the two germline ends. This CDR3 is built from 15 residues. CDR1 SGHNT and CDR2 YYREEE come from the germline V gene (reference sequence). The protocol was immunoSEQ multiplex PCR, while the TCRdb copy is restricted to in-frame clones and leaves out a portion. The sample yields about 140,000 clones, under 85% seen once. Material for sequencing was peripheral blood. The chain recombines TRBV5-4 with TRBJ2-3; D is perhaps TRBD2 (6 bases). The TCR was taken from a human donor in a cohort sampled during active COVID-19. The CDR3 DNA reads TGTGCCAGCAGCTCGCCCTCAACTAGCCCAGATACGCAGTATTTT. Translation: CASSSPSTSPDTQYF.